This T cell receptor (beta chain) was recorded in a study of beta chain features in type 1 diabetes. Whole-study results and caveats: Researchers reported that naive, central memory and Treg TCRB repertoires appeared more similar in patients than in healthy donors. Any PCR bias toward short templates would affect both groups alike. Type 1 diabetes patients had fewer VDJ junction insertions and more deletions.

Since all of the isolated RNA was reverse transcribed, expressed TCRB transcripts were what got sequenced. The repertoire was sequenced with immunoSEQ multiplex PCR; TCRdb's copy has only in-frame clones and lacks some. The sample shows roughly 250,000 clones, about 10% of them seen only once. Per germline, CDR1 GTSNPN and CDR2 SVGIG (reference sequence). Trimming shortened V by 2 bases and J by 3 bases, and 9 bases separated the two germline ends. The CDR3 totals 13 residues. This clone came up a few times. Its specificity is unknown. Each population that was sorted was more than 95% pure. This sequence originates from a woman between 18 and 29 years old in good health. Source material: naive CD4+ T cells from blood. This chain joins TRBV30 and TRBJ2-3; D remains unclear. Here the CDR3 reads CAWSFKSTDTQYF. The DNA of the CDR3 is TGTGCCTGGAGTTTCAAGAGTACAGATACGCAGTATTTT.